The clone carrying this T cell receptor (beta chain) was counted once. The target antigen is unknown. Additional DNA sequences in this sample encode the identical CDR3. This sample stems from a study of cytomegalovirus exposure and HLA in healthy donors. Study-wide points: The listing of about 150 TCR beta chains classed them as cytomegalovirus-associated.

V was pared by 2 bases and J by 1 base, with 5 bases between. The CDR3 spans 13 residues. From germline, CDR1 is MRHNA and CDR2 SNTAGT. The PCR ran on 60 Vbeta and 13 Jbeta primers. Only in-frame clones appear in the TCRdb table, and some are missing; sequencing was by immunoSEQ multiplex PCR. The data show roughly 120,000 clones, with 75% to 90% seen just once and about 1.8% held by the top ten. This TCR derives from a man aged 35-49 years in good health and CMV-seronegative. The material sequenced was PBMCs. The chain carries TRBV6-4 and TRBJ1-1; D not certain. CDR3 nucleotide sequence: TGTGCCAGCAGTGACAGAGAGAACACTGAAGCTTTCTTT. Its protein product is CASSDRENTEAFF.